These T cell receptor beta chains were read from a single sample in a study of CD8+ T cells in alopecia areata. TCRdb keeps only in-frame clones here, not all; method: immunoSEQ multiplex PCR. This sample has roughly 110,000 clones, with around 54% found just once. Sequenced material: CD4+ T cells sorted from blood, taken at week 24, from a patient treated with tofacitinib. The receptors originated from a human donor with alopecia areata. CDR3s include the opening cysteine and the closing phenylalanine or tryptophan. Fields, in order: J gene, V gene, clone size, D gene, CDR3 protein, CDR3 DNA. D genes are given only for firm matches. Size is omitted from some rows. Given values are once, few, many or a class for expanded clones.

TRBJ2-7 | TRBV7-9 | NA | TRBD2 | CASSFIGGGAAEQYF | TGTGCCAGCAGCTTTATAGGCGGGGGGGCCGCCGAGCAGTACTTC
TRBJ2-7 | TRBV25-1 | NA | TRBD1 | CASSDGTGTYEQYF | TGTGCCAGCAGTGATGGGACAGGGACATACGAGCAGTACTTC
TRBJ1-5 | TRBV5-6 | NA | NA | CASSHSQGFDQPQHF | TGTGCCAGCAGCCATTCTCAGGGGTTCGATCAGCCCCAGCATTTT
TRBJ1-2 | TRBV18 | NA | TRBD1 | CASSPHGQGLYGYTF | TGTGCCAGCTCACCTCACGGACAGGGACTCTATGGCTACACCTTC
TRBJ2-5 | TRBV2 | few | TRBD2 | CASSELAGAGTQYF | TGTGCCAGCAGTGAACTAGCGGGGGCTGGGACCCAGTACTTC
TRBJ2-7 | TRBV7-2 | NA | NA | CASSLGAVRHRAEQYF | TGTGCCAGCAGCTTAGGGGCTGTGCGGCATCGGGCAGAGCAGTACTTC
TRBJ2-3 | TRBV29-1 | NA | TRBD2 | CSVAASGGTDTQYF | TGCAGCGTTGCGGCTAGCGGGGGCACAGATACGCAGTATTTT
TRBJ2-5 | TRBV30 | NA | TRBD1 | CAWSTGGSETQYF | TGTGCCTGGAGTACAGGGGGGTCGGAGACCCAGTACTTC
TRBJ1-6 | TRBV9 | NA | NA | CASSVGAGNSPLHF | TGTGCCAGCAGCGTAGGAGCCGGTAATTCACCCCTCCACTTT
TRBJ1-4 | TRBV23-1 | NA | NA | CASRTRTGYRPNEKLFF | TGCGCCAGCAGGACTCGAACCGGGTATCGTCCTAATGAAAAACTGTTTTTT
TRBJ1-5 | TRBV30 | NA | NA | CAWSLGLGQPQHF | TGTGCCTGGAGTTTGGGGCTGGGGCAGCCCCAGCATTTT
TRBJ1-2 | TRBV11-2 | NA | NA | CASSLGANYGYTF | TGTGCCAGCAGCTTAGGGGCTAACTATGGCTACACCTTC
TRBJ2-7 | TRBV7-9 | NA | TRBD1 | CASSLQQGSYEQYF | TGTGCCAGCAGCTTACAACAGGGGTCCTACGAGCAGTACTTC
TRBJ1-6 | TRBV5-8 | NA | NA | CASSLELFNSPLHF | TGTGCCAGCAGCTTGGAGCTGTTCAATTCACCCCTCCACTTT
TRBJ1-2 | TRBV29-1 | few | TRBD1 | CSVSRDREVYGYTF | TGCAGCGTTTCACGGGACAGGGAGGTCTATGGCTACACCTTC
TRBJ2-5 | TRBV30 | few | TRBD2 | CAWRGLAGVKETQYF | TGTGCCTGGAGGGGCCTAGCGGGGGTCAAGGAGACCCAGTACTTC
TRBJ2-5 | TRBV18 | NA | NA | CASSPLGGAQETQYF | TGTGCCAGCTCACCACTCGGTGGAGCCCAAGAGACCCAGTACTTC
TRBJ1-1 | TRBV29-1 | NA | NA | CSATLGTDTEAFF | TGCAGCGCGACTCTCGGGACGGACACTGAAGCTTTCTTT
TRBJ2-5 | TRBV9 | NA | TRBD2 | CASSVGGYQETQYF | TGTGCCAGCAGCGTGGGAGGGTACCAAGAGACCCAGTACTTC
TRBJ2-3 | TRBV5-1 | NA | NA | CASSSVGGDTQCF | TGCGCCAGCAGCAGTGTAGGCGGAGATACGCAGTGTTTT
TRBJ1-1 | TRBV6-5 | NA | NA | CASSYSMRGNTEAFF | TGTGCCAGCAGTTACTCGATGCGGGGGAACACTGAAGCTTTCTTT
TRBJ2-5 | TRBV9 | NA | TRBD2 | CASSVGWSGGSVKTQYF | TGTGCCAGCAGCGTAGGGTGGAGCGGGGGGTCCGTGAAGACCCAGTACTTC
TRBJ1-2 | TRBV29-1 | NA | NA | CSVDIGESGYTF | TGCAGCGTTGACATCGGGGAAAGTGGCTACACCTTC
TRBJ2-2 | TRBV29-1 | NA | NA | CSVVIANTGELFF | TGCAGCGTTGTAATCGCGAACACCGGGGAGCTGTTTTTT
TRBJ1-2 | TRBV29-1 | few | TRBD1 | CSVPGQGAPGGGYTF | TGCAGCGTCCCGGGACAGGGGGCTCCCGGTGGTGGCTACACCTTC
TRBJ2-1 | TRBV11-3 | NA | TRBD1 | CASRTQTGDGEQFF | TGTGCCAGCAGGACCCAGACAGGGGATGGTGAGCAGTTCTTC
TRBJ1-3 | TRBV30 | few | NA | CAWRASGNTIYF | TGTGCCTGGAGGGCTTCCGGAAACACCATATATTTT
TRBJ2-5 | TRBV7-2 | few | NA | CASSLDRNQETQYF | TGTGCCAGCAGCTTAGACCGAAACCAAGAGACCCAGTACTTC
TRBJ2-2 | TRBV4-1 | few | NA | CASSQDSAGLSGELFF | TGCGCCAGCAGCCAAGATAGCGCAGGGCTTTCCGGGGAGCTGTTTTTT
TRBJ2-7 | TRBV30 | NA | NA | CAWRRGFGEQYF | TGTGCCTGGAGAAGGGGTTTTGGCGAGCAGTACTTC
TRBJ1-1 | TRBV4-3 | few | TRBD1 | CASSDQGANTEAFF | TGCGCCAGCAGCGATCAGGGGGCGAACACTGAAGCTTTCTTT
TRBJ1-2 | TRBV2 | NA | TRBD1 | CASSPRLTGVGYTF | TGTGCCAGCAGTCCTCGCCTTACAGGGGTCGGCTACACCTTC
TRBJ1-5 | TRBV27 | once | NA | CASSLVGPNQPQHF | TGTGCCAGCAGTTTAGTCGGGCCGAATCAGCCCCAGCATTTT
TRBJ2-1 | TRBV7-9 | NA | NA | CASSSGRDEQFF | TGTGCCAGCAGCTCTGGGCGCGATGAGCAGTTCTTC
TRBJ1-4 | TRBV29-1 | NA | NA | CSVSARNEKLFF | TGCAGCGTTTCCGCTAGGAATGAAAAACTGTTTTTT
TRBJ2-1 | TRBV5-1 | NA | TRBD1 | CASSPPGTGGNEQFF | TGCGCCAGCAGCCCTCCGGGGACAGGGGGCAATGAGCAGTTCTTC
TRBJ1-1 | TRBV6-6 | NA | NA | CATRLNTEAFF | TGTGCCACCCGACTAAACACTGAAGCTTTCTTT
TRBJ2-1 | TRBV4-3 | NA | NA | CAKPTNEQFF | TGCGCCAAACCCACCAATGAGCAGTTCTTC
TRBJ1-1 | TRBV2 | NA | TRBD1 | CANSRTGAEAFF | TGTGCCAACTCCCGGACAGGGGCTGAAGCTTTCTTT
TRBJ1-5 | TRBV7-9 | NA | NA | CASSSQGLGAQPQHF | TGTGCCAGCAGCTCTCAGGGACTAGGTGCTCAGCCCCAGCATTTT
TRBJ2-5 | TRBV29-1 | NA | TRBD2 | CSERDLGAETQYF | TGCAGCGAGCGGGACCTCGGGGCCGAGACCCAGTACTTC
TRBJ2-1 | TRBV7-2 | NA | TRBD1 | CASSRQGTYSYNEQFF | TGTGCCAGCAGCCGACAGGGGACATACTCCTACAATGAGCAGTTCTTC
TRBJ1-2 | TRBV29-1 | NA | NA | CSVVPGVNYGYTF | TGCAGCGTTGTTCCCGGGGTCAACTATGGCTACACCTTC
TRBJ2-7 | TRBV4-1 | NA | TRBD1 | CASSQVGTGPYEQYF | TGCGCCAGCAGCCAAGTAGGGACAGGGCCCTACGAGCAGTACTTC